Presented here are 2 T cell receptor beta chains from one specimen sequenced in a study of cytomegalovirus exposure and HLA in healthy donors. TCRdb's table, derived via immunoSEQ multiplex PCR, lists solely in-frame clones and lacks some. The table shows over 150,000 clones, with around 81% occurring only once. Specimen: PBMCs. The receptors were gathered from a woman aged 18 to 35 in good health and CMV-seropositive.

The chain has TRBV7-6 and TRBJ1-1; 8 nucleotides agree with TRBD1. V lost 1 base and J lost 4; bases outside the gene matches: 8. This CDR3 has 16 residues. Germline CDR1 and CDR2: SGHVS and FNYEAQ. The CDR3 here is CASSLGQGIGGTEAFF. The CDR3 DNA follows: TGTGCCAGCAGCTTAGGACAGGGGATAGGTGGCACTGAAGCTTTCTTT.

The chain recombines TRBV27 with TRBJ1-2; tentative D call: TRBD1 (6 bases). This CDR3 region has 13 residues. Germline V lookup: CDR1 MNHEY, CDR2 SMNVEV (reference sequence). The ends were cut back, 3 bases at V and 8 bases at J, with 13 bases in the middle. As DNA, the CDR3 is TGTGCCAGCAGTTTCGGGCAGGGGAAAGGCTACACCTTC. Translation gives CASSFGQGKGYTF.